This T cell receptor (beta chain) was documented in a study of Ad26.COV2.S vaccination and SARS-CoV-2 variants. For the study at large: Recipients of Ad26.COV2.S got it intramuscularly, once or twice 56 days apart.

With 3 bases removed from V and 4 bases from J, the gap between germline ends came to 13 bases. The germline V gene has CDR1 MDHEN and CDR2 SYDVKM. This CDR3 comprises 15 residues. Assay: immunoSEQ multiplex PCR; the TCRdb copy retains only in-frame clones and omits some. The table records some 410,000 clones, around 92% of them present only once. Treatment reported: some 19 received Ad26.COV2.S at low or high dose, single or two shots; 5 received placebo; per-sample allocation not given. Day 63 following the first vaccine or placebo injection was when the samples were taken. This clonotype was obtained from a person between 18 and 65 years old who received the Ad26.COV2.S COVID-19 vaccine or a placebo. The chain uses TRBV28 and TRBJ1-5, with D unclear. This specimen consisted of peripheral blood, obtained in a trial of Ad26.COV2.S vaccine versus placebo. This CDR3 reads CASSFPGRVNQPQHF. The CDR3 region has the DNA TGTGCCAGCAGTTTTCCAGGACGGGTTAATCAGCCCCAGCATTTT. Using reference TRBV28 and TRBJ1-5 for the parts outside the CDR3, the full variable domain is DVKVTQSSRYLVKRTGEKVFLECVQDMDHENMFWYRQDPGLGLRLIYFSYDVKMKEKGDIPEGYSVSREKKERFSLILESASTNQTSMYLCASSFPGRVNQPQHFGDGTRLSIL.